A single T cell receptor (beta chain) is shown here with its context. The clone's antigen remains unknown. No base quality values were provided; no much bigger clone lies one nucleotide off. Genomic DNA was isolated from the sorted cells so that the TCRbeta CDR3 region could be sequenced. The immunoSEQ Assay was used to sequence the TCRbeta CDR3 regions. Held by TCRdb, this immuneACCESS table contains in-frame sequences only and omits some clones. Under half of the omission traces to an unresolved V gene where checked; the cause of the rest is unknown. A total of around 67,000 clones appear in this sample, nearly 90% of them only once. Of the sample, approximately 1.3% falls within the top ten clones. The CDR3 has 13 amino acids, counting the end cysteine and phenylalanine. The retained sequence is limited to the CDR3, 39 bases, with the frame set at the first base. The CDR1 and CDR2 encoded by the germline V gene are SGHVS and FQNEAQ. Trimming at the junction amounts to 5 bases on V and 4 bases on J, and the germline ends lie 11 bases apart.

The data were obtained in a study of OX40 agonist ivuxolimab in advanced cancers. Regarding the study in general: Ivuxolimab, which targeted the costimulatory receptor OX40 (CD134), was an agonistic, fully human IgG2 monoclonal antibody. The purpose of peripheral TCRbeta sequencing was to test whether ivuxolimab changed TCR sequence diversity and led to clonal T-cell expansion. Patients were allowed to have had prior anti-PD-1, anti-PD-L1 or anti-CTLA-4 therapy, and about 40% of the dose-escalation patients had been treated with checkpoint inhibitors. The paper describes the monotherapy dose-escalation part (N of about 57 patients) of the phase I trial of ivuxolimab. Partial responses occurred in three dose-escalation patients, of whom one had hepatocellular carcinoma and two had cutaneous melanoma. The dose-escalation cohort was 82.7% male with a mean age of about 60 years, ranging from 23 to 79. Of the 50 to 55 patients in dose escalation, 19 had hepatocellular carcinoma, approximately 15 had melanoma, 9 had renal cell carcinoma and 9 had head and neck cancer. Intravenous ivuxolimab was administered to patients every 2 weeks at six dose levels: 0.01, 0.1, 0.3, 1.5, 3 and 10 mg/kg.

The trial excluded patients who had a history of autoimmune disease or who were on systemic immunosuppression. Peripheral blood for TCR sequencing was collected from all dose cohorts at baseline, on cycle 4 day 1, and on cycle 7 day 1. The samples were taken from a phase I, first-in-human, multicenter, open-label dose-escalation trial of ivuxolimab. The trial enrolled adults with locally advanced or metastatic head and neck squamous cell, hepatocellular, melanoma or renal cell carcinoma. Before TCR sequencing, CD4+ T cells and CD8+ T cells were sorted from peripheral blood as separate populations. General findings and caveats noted by the study authors: In the 0.1-3.0 mg/kg groups, partial responders had among the lowest normalized peripheral clonal expansion, particularly in CD8+ T cells. Which antigens the clonally expanded peripheral T cells were specific for was not determined. Low levels of normalized T-cell clonal expansion were also seen in some patients who did not respond. At doses from 0.1 to 3.0 mg/kg, clonal expansion was seen in both CD4+ and CD8+ blood T cells between baseline and week 6. After ivuxolimab, expanded clones were on average more numerous among CD8+ T cells than among CD4+ T cells.

This sequence originates from an adult with an advanced solid tumor such as melanoma, head and neck, liver or kidney cancer. This material consisted of CD4+ or CD8+ T cells sorted from blood, taken in a trial of the OX40 agonist ivuxolimab. The chain links TRBV7-8 with TRBJ1-2; the best D guess is TRBD1, with 5 bases matching. The CDR3 protein is CASSPQGSYGYTF. At the DNA level, the sequence is TGTGCCAGCAGCCCCCAGGGTTCCTATGGCTACACCTTC.